This passage covers 21 T cell receptor beta chains from one sample sequenced in a study of blood T cell repertoires in COVID-19. Assay used: immunoSEQ multiplex PCR; TCRdb lists only in-frame clones, some missing. The data show roughly 71,000 clones, roughly 80% seen once. Sequenced: peripheral blood. These receptor sequences come from a man between 70 and 80 years old who had recovered from COVID-19.

The chain is built from TRBV28 and TRBJ1-5, with TRBD1 matching 7 bases. The V gene's germline CDR1 is MDHEN and CDR2 SYDVKM. This CDR3 contains 15 residues. V lost 3 bases and J lost 5; bases outside the gene matches: 7. This chain's CDR3 is CASSLDRPSDQPQHF. Here the CDR3 DNA reads TGTGCCAGCAGTTTGGACAGGCCCTCAGATCAGCCCCAGCATTTT.

The chain couples TRBV4-2 to TRBJ1-2; 7 bases are a match to TRBD1. In germline, CDR1 is LGHNA, CDR2 YNFKEQ. J gave up 2 bases and V 1 base, and 4 bases lay outside the gene matches. This CDR3 is 15 amino acids long. CDR3 bases: TGTGCCAGCAGCCAAGGACGGACAGGCAACTATGGCTACACCTTC. Amino acids: CASSQGRTGNYGYTF.

The V gene is TRBV18, the J gene TRBJ1-3, with 7 nucleotides matching TRBD1. V lost 2 bases and J lost 2; bases outside the gene matches: 6. CDR1 is KGHSH and CDR2 is LQKENI in the germline V gene. This CDR3 has 16 residues. The CDR3 here is CASSPFDREAGNTIYF. DNA of the CDR3: TGTGCCAGCTCACCATTCGACAGGGAGGCTGGAAACACCATATATTTT.

This chain connects TRBV4-2 to TRBJ2-6; no clear D. The CDR3 runs 15 residues. Trimming took off 2 bases at V and 0 bases at J, with 5 bases between the two ends. Germline loops: CDR1 LGHNA, CDR2 YNFKEQ. CDR3 amino acids: CASSQTYSGANVLTF. In DNA, the CDR3 is TGTGCCAGCAGCCAAACCTACTCTGGGGCCAACGTCCTGACTTTC.

J is TRBJ1-2 and V is TRBV30, with D unresolved. This CDR3 is 12 amino acids long. CDR1 and CDR2 (germline): GTSNPN, SVGIG (reference sequence). V lost 1 base to trimming and J lost 8 bases, with 11 bases between them. The CDR3 loop is CAWSEAAGGYTF. The CDR3 DNA is TGTGCCTGGAGTGAGGCAGCGGGCGGCTACACCTTC.

This clone was counted between two and nine times. This chain links TRBV7-8 with TRBJ1-5, with 9 positions matching TRBD1. Germline CDR1 and CDR2: SGHVS and FQNEAQ. J lost 5 bases, V lost 1 base, and 0 bases had no gene match. The CDR3 runs 14 residues. Here the CDR3 reads CASSLGTGDQPQHF. The CDR3 coding sequence is TGTGCCAGCAGCTTAGGGACAGGGGATCAGCCCCAGCATTTT.

The V and J genes are TRBV18 and TRBJ2-1; D not certain. Deletions cut 11 bases from V and 9 bases from J, with 32 bases between. Germline V gives CDR1 KGHSH, CDR2 LQKENI. The CDR3 runs to 17 residues. This CDR3 is CAGKFRERELKSGEQFF. The CDR3 DNA is TGTGCCGGCAAGTTCCGAGAAAGAGAACTAAAAAGTGGTGAGCAGTTCTTC.

The chain links TRBV5-1 to TRBJ1-4; D is unresolved. Trimming removed 3 bases at V and 5 bases at J, with 17 bases between. This CDR3 contains 16 residues. CDR1 and CDR2 from the germline V gene are SGHRS and YFSETQ. In DNA, the CDR3 is TGCGCCAGCAGCTCCAGCCCGGGAGTTAAAAATGAAAAACTGTTTTTT. Translated, it gives CASSSSPGVKNEKLFF. Variable domain in full (rest from reference TRBV5-1 and TRBJ1-4): KAGVTQTPRYLIKTRGQQVTLSCSPISGHRSVSWYQQTPGQGLQFLFEYFSETQRNKGNFPGRFSGRQFSNSRSEMNVSTLELGDSALYLCASSSSPGVKNEKLFFGSGTQLSVL.

V usage is TRBV11-3 and J usage is TRBJ2-2; 8 positions match TRBD1. The CDR3 spans 16 residues. The germline V gene encodes CDR1 SGHNT and CDR2 YENEEA. Trimming at V came to 1 base and at J to 7 bases, leaving 8 bases not matched to a gene. The CDR3, as DNA: TGTGCCAGCAGCTTAGGTCGCCAGGGGGCGGTCGGGGAGCTGTTTTTT. Translated, it gives CASSLGRQGAVGELFF.

The rearrangement links TRBV19 to TRBJ2-2, with 13 bases that match TRBD2. V shed 7 bases and J 4 bases; nucleotides not matched to a gene: 3. The CDR3 loop spans 15 amino acids. Germline V gives CDR1 LNHDA, CDR2 SQIVND (reference sequence). The CDR3 bases are TGTGCCAGTAACAGACTAGCGGGAGGCACCGGGGAGCTGTTTTTT. It codes for CASNRLAGGTGELFF.

This chain connects TRBV6-4 to TRBJ2-7, with 8 bases aligning to TRBD2. This CDR3 region has 15 residues. The V gene's germline CDR1 is MRHNA and CDR2 SNTAGT. J gave up 1 base and V 6 bases, and 8 bases lay outside the gene matches. CDR3 amino acids: CASRGLAGKSYEQYF. The CDR3 nucleotides are TGTGCCAGCAGAGGGTTAGCGGGGAAATCCTACGAGCAGTACTTC.

The rearrangement uses TRBV19 and TRBJ2-1; 10 bases agree with TRBD2. With 7 bases clipped from V and 4 bases from J, the junction kept 7 bases outside the gene matches. The CDR3 loop spans 15 amino acids. CDR1 is LNHDA, CDR2 SQIVND, per germline (reference sequence). CDR3 amino acids: CASISGRELYNEQFF. CDR3 in DNA: TGTGCCAGTATAAGCGGGAGGGAGTTGTACAATGAGCAGTTCTTC.

This clone was seen a single time. This sequence joins TRBV20-1 and TRBJ2-1; D unclear. This CDR3 is built from 11 residues. V was trimmed by 6 bases and J by 1 base, leaving 4 bases between them. Germline CDR1 DFQATT, CDR2 SNEGSKA (reference sequence). In DNA, the CDR3 is TGCAGTGCGACATCCTACAATGAGCAGTTCTTC. This sequence encodes CSATSYNEQFF.

V usage is TRBV7-8 and J usage is TRBJ2-7, with 9 bases matching TRBD2. The CDR3 runs 17 residues. With 1 base clipped from V and 2 bases from J, the junction kept 9 bases outside the gene matches. Looked up from germline, CDR1 is SGHVS and CDR2 is FQNEAQ. CDR3 sequence: CASSLVSPSGETYEQYF. CDR3 DNA sequence: TGTGCCAGCAGCTTAGTTTCTCCTAGCGGGGAAACCTACGAGCAGTACTTC.

This clone was counted a few times. The rearrangement links TRBV11-2 to TRBJ2-3; 10 bases are a match to TRBD1. The CDR3 consists of 14 residues. Germline CDR1 SGHAT, CDR2 FQNNGV. V lost 9 bases and J lost 4; bases outside the gene matches: 7. CDR3 region: CASKTGGAPDTQYF. CDR3 nucleotide sequence: TGTGCCAGTAAGACAGGGGGCGCGCCAGATACGCAGTATTTT. The full variable domain, in which reference TRBV11-2 and TRBJ2-3 provide the parts outside the CDR3, is EAGVAQSPRYKIIEKRQSVAFWCNPISGHATLYWYQQILGQGPKLLIQFQNNGVVDDSQLPKDRFSAERLKGVDSTLKIQPAKLEDSAVYLCASKTGGAPDTQYFGPGTRLTVL.

The rearrangement links TRBV6-5 to TRBJ1-2; possibly TRBD1 for D (5 bases). The CDR3 runs 14 residues. The V gene's germline CDR1 is MNHEY and CDR2 SVGAGI. V lost 7 bases and J lost 1, with 13 bases in between. The CDR3 here is CASTFGGVNYGYTF. The DNA for the CDR3 is TGTGCCAGCACCTTTGGGGGGGTTAACTATGGCTACACCTTC.

The J gene is TRBJ1-5, the V gene TRBV28; a possible D gene is TRBD1 (5 bases). CDR3 length: 19 amino acids. Trimming took 4 bases from V and 2 from J, leaving 24 bases between them. The germline V gene encodes CDR1 MDHEN and CDR2 SYDVKM. The CDR3 DNA reads TGTGCCAGCAGTTCCCCGTGGCAGGGCGTGATTTATGGCAATCAGCCCCAGCATTTT. Amino acid sequence: CASSSPWQGVIYGNQPQHF.

This clone was counted once. The chain couples TRBV2 to TRBJ2-3, with D possibly matching TRBD2 (6 bases). The CDR3 loop spans 14 amino acids. Per the germline V gene, CDR1 is SNHLY and CDR2 is FYNNEI. V gave up 4 bases and J gave up 4 bases, with 12 bases separating them. This chain's CDR3 is CASSAGEGADTQYF. CDR3 in DNA: TGTGCCAGCAGTGCGGGGGAAGGCGCAGATACGCAGTATTTT.

The V call is TRBV4-3, the J call TRBJ1-3; 7 bases agree with TRBD1. V lost 2 bases and J lost 5; bases outside the gene matches: 9. CDR3 length: 16 residues. Germline lookup yields CDR1 LGHNA and CDR2 YSLEER. The CDR3 nucleotides are TGCGCCAGCAGCCAACGCCGGGCGACAGGGCGAAACACCATATATTTT. Protein: CASSQRRATGRNTIYF.

This sequence joins TRBV2 and TRBJ2-7, with 7 bases aligning to TRBD2. The CDR3 has 12 amino acids. V lost 8 bases, J lost 4 bases, and 5 bases stayed unmatched. Germline assignment: CDR1 SNHLY and CDR2 FYNNEI. The CDR3 sequence: CASRTGGYEQYF. The CDR3 DNA sequence: TGTGCCAGCCGAACGGGGGGATACGAGCAGTACTTC.

The gene calls are TRBV10-3 and TRBJ2-4; D unresolved. Trimming took 5 bases from V and 5 from J, leaving 16 bases between them. The CDR3 contains 15 residues. Germline loops: CDR1 ENHRY, CDR2 SYGVKD. As DNA, the CDR3 is TGTGCCATCAGTAGACTTCGGGTCGAGGAAAACATTCAGTACTTC. The encoded protein is CAISRLRVEENIQYF.